These T cell receptor beta chains were read from a single sample in a study of cytomegalovirus exposure and HLA in healthy donors. Assay used: immunoSEQ multiplex PCR; TCRdb lists only in-frame clones, some missing. The sample consists of under 200,000 clones, more than 60% of them appearing once. Sequencing was done on a sample of PBMCs. The receptors derive from a woman between 40 and 55 years old in good health and CMV-seropositive. CDR3s include the opening cysteine and the closing phenylalanine or tryptophan. D genes are given only for firm matches. For some rows the clone size is stated as once, few or many, or as a class when expanded; others skip it.

TGTGCCAGCAGCCTAAGCACAGATACGCAGTATTTT	CASSLSTDTQYF	TRBJ2-3	12	TRBV14	NA	NA
TGTGCCAGCAGCCCCGAGCAGGGCTCTAGGCGGGAGCAGTTCTTC	CASSPEQGSRREQFF	TRBJ2-1	15	TRBV7-3	few	NA
TGCGCCAGCAGCCCTAGCGGGATGGGCTCCTACGAGCAGTACTTC	CASSPSGMGSYEQYF	TRBJ2-7	15	TRBV4-1	once	TRBD2
TGTGCCAGCAGCCCTAGCGGGAGCTCCTACAATGAGCAGTTCTTC	CASSPSGSSYNEQFF	TRBJ2-1	15	TRBV7-2	NA	TRBD2
TGTGCCAGCAGCTCATCAGGCAGGCCCTACGAGCAGTACTTC	CASSSSGRPYEQYF	TRBJ2-7	14	TRBV7-9	NA	NA
TGTGCCAGCATCGAGGGTTGGGCCGGGGAGCTGTTTTTT	CASIEGWAGELFF	TRBJ2-2	13	TRBV6-1	NA	NA
TGCGCCAGCAGTTTTCGACAGGGGGATACCGGGGAGCTGTTTTTT	CASSFRQGDTGELFF	TRBJ2-2	15	TRBV5-1	NA	TRBD1
TGTGCCAGCAGCGTGGAGACAGGGACCTATGGCTACACCTTC	CASSVETGTYGYTF	TRBJ1-2	14	TRBV9	NA	TRBD1
TGTGCCACCTCGCTCAGGGTAGGGTCTCGTGAGCAGTTCTTC	CATSLRVGSREQFF	TRBJ2-1	14	TRBV5-4	NA	NA
TGCAGCGTTGGGGTCGGACTAGCGGGAGGGGGGGACTACAATGAGCAGTTCTTC	CSVGVGLAGGGDYNEQFF	TRBJ2-1	18	TRBV29-1	NA	TRBD2
TGCGCCAGCAGAGTTCGGACTAGCGGGAGGTGGAATGAGCAGTTCTTC	CASRVRTSGRWNEQFF	TRBJ2-1	16	TRBV5-1	NA	TRBD2
TGTGCCAGCAGCCCCCCAAGAGGGGGCAATGAGCAGTTCTTC	CASSPPRGGNEQFF	TRBJ2-1	14	TRBV9	NA	NA
TGTGCCAGCAGAAAACAGGGCCGTGGAAACACCATATATTTT	CASRKQGRGNTIYF	TRBJ1-3	14	TRBV6-5	NA	NA
TGCGCCAGCAGCTTGCAGGGGGGAAGAAACTATGGCTACACCTTC	CASSLQGGRNYGYTF	TRBJ1-2	15	TRBV5-1	NA	TRBD1
TGTGCCAGCAGCCCCTGGGGACTAGCGGGAGAGGGCGAGCAGTACTTC	CASSPWGLAGEGEQYF	TRBJ2-7	16	TRBV7-2	NA	TRBD2
TGTGCCAGCAGAGTAGCTAGCTCTAACACCGGGGAGCTGTTTTTT	CASRVASSNTGELFF	TRBJ2-2	15	TRBV6-5	NA	NA
TGTGCCAGCAGTCAACAGGCCTTCGGGGGCTACACCTTC	CASSQQAFGGYTF	TRBJ1-2	13	TRBV28	NA	NA